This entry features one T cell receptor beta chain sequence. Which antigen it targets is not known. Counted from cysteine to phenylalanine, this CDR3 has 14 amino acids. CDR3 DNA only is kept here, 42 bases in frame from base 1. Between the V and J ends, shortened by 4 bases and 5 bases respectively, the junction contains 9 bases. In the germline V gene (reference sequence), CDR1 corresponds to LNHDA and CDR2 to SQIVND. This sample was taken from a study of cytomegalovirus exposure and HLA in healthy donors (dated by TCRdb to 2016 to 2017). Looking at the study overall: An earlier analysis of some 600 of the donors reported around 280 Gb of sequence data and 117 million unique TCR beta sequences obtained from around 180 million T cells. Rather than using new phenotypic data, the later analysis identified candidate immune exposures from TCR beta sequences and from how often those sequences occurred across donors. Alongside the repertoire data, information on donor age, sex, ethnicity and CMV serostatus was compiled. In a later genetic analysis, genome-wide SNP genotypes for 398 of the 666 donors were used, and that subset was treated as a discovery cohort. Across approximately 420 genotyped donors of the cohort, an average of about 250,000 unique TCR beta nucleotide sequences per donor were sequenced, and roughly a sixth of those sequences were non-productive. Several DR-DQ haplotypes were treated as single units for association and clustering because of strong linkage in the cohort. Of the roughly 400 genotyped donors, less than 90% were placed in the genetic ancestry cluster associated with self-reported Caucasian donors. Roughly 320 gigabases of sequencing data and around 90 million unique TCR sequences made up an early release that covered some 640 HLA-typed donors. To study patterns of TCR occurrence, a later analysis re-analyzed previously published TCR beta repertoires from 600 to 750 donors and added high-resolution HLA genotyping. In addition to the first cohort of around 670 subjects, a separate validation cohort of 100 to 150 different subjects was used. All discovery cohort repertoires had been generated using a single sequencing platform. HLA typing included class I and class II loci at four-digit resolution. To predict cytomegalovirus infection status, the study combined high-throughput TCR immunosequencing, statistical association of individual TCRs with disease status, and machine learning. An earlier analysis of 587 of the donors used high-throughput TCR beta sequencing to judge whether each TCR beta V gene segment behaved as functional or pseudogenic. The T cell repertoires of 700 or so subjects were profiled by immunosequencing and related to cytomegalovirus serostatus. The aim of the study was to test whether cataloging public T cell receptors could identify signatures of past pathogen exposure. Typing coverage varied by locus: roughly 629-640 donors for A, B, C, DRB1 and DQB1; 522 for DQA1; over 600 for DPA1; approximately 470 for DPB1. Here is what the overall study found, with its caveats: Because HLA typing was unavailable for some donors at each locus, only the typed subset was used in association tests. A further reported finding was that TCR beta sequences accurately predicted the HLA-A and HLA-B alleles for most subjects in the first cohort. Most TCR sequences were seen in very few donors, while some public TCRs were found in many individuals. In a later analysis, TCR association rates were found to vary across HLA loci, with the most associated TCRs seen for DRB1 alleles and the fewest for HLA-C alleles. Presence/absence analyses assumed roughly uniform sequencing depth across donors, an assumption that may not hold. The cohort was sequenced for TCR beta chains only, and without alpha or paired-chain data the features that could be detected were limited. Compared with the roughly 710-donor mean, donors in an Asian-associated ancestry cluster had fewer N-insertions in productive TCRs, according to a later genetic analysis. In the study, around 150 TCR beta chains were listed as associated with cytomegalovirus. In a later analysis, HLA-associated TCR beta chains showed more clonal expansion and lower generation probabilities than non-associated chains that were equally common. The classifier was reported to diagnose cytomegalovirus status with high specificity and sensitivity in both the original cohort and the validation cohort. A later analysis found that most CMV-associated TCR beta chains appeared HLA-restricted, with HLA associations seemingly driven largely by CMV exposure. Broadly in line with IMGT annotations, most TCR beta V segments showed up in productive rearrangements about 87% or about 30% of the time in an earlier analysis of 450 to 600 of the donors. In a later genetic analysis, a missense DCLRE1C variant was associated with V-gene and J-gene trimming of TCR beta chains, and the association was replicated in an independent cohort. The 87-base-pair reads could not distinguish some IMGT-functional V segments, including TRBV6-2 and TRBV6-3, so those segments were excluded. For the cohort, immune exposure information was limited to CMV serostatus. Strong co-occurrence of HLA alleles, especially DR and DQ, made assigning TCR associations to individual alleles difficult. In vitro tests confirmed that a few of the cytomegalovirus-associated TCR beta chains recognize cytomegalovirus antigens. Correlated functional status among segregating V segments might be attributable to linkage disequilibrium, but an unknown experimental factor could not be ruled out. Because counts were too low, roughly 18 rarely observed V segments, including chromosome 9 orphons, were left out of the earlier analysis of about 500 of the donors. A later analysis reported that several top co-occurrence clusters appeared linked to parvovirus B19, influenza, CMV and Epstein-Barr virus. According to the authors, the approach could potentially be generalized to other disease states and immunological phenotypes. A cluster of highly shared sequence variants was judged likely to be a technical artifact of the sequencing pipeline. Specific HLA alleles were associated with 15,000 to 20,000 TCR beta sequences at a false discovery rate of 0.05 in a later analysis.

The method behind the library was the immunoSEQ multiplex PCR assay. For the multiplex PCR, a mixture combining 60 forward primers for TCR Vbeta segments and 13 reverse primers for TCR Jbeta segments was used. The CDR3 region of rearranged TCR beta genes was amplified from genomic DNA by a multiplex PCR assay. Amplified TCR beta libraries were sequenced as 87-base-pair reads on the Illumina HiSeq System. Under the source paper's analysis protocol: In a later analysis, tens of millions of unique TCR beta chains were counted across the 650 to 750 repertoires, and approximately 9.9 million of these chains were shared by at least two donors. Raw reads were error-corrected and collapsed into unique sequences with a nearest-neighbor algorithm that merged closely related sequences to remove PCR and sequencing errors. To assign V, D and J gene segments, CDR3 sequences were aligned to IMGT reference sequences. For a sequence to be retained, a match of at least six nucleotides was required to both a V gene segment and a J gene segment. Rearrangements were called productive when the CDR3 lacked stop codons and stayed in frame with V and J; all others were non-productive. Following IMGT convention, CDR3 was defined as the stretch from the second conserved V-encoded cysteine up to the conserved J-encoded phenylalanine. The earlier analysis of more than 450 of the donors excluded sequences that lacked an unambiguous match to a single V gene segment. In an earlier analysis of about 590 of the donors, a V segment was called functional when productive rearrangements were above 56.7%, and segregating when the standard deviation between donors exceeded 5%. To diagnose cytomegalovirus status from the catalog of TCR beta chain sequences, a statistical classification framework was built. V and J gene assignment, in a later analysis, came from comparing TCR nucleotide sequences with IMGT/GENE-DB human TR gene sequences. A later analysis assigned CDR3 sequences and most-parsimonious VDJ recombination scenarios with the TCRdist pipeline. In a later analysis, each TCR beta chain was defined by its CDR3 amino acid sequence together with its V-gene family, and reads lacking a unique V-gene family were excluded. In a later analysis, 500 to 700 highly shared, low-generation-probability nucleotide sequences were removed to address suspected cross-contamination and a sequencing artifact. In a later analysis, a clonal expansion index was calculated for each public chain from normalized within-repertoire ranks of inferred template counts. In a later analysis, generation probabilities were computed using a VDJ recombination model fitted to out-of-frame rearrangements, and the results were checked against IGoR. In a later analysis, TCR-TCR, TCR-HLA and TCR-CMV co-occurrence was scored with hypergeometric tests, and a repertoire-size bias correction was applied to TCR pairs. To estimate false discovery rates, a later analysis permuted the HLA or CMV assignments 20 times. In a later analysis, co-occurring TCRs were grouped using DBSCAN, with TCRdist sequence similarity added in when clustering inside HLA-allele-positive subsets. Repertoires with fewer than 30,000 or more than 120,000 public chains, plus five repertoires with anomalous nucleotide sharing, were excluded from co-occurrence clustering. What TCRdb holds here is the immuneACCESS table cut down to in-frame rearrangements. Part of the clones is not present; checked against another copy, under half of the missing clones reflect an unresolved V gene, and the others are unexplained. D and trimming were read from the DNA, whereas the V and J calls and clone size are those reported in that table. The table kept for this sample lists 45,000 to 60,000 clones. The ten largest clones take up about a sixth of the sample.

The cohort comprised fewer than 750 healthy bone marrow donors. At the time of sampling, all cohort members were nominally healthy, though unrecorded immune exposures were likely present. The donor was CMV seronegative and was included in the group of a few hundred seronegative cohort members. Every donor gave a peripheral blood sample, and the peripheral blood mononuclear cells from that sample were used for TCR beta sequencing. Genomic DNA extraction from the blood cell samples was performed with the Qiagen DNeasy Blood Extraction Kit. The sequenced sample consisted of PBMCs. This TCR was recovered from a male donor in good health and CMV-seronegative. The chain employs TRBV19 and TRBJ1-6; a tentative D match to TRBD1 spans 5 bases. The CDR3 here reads CASSSRQNNSPLHF. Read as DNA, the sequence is TGTGCCAGTAGTAGCAGACAGAATAATTCACCCCTCCACTTT.